These 10 T cell receptor beta chains were sequenced from one sample in a study of cytomegalovirus exposure and HLA in healthy donors (dated by TCRdb to 2017 to 2019). The method was the immunoSEQ multiplex PCR assay. A mixture of 60 forward primers for TCR Vbeta segments and 13 reverse primers for TCR Jbeta segments was used in the multiplex PCR. TCRdb carries this immuneACCESS record with in-frame sequences only. Its versions omit some clonotypes, under half of them owing to an unresolved V gene in the studies checked, with the rest unexplained. In this sample the table shows about 160,000 clones, approximately 77% of which occur a single time. Roughly 2.1% of the sample rests with the top ten. The sequencing sample was made of PBMCs. These receptors originate from a man aged 50-59 years in good health and CMV-seropositive.

The V gene is TRBV18, the J gene TRBJ1-2, with 7 bases fitting TRBD1. Germline CDR1 reads KGHSH; CDR2 reads LQKENI. Trimming at V came to 3 bases and at J to 5 bases, leaving 6 bases not matched to a gene. The CDR3 length is 14 residues. The CDR3 sequence is CASSPQGVGYGYTF. As DNA, the CDR3 is TGTGCCAGCTCACCCCAGGGGGTAGGGTATGGCTACACCTTC.

The rearrangement joins TRBV7-2 to TRBJ2-7; 8 bases line up with TRBD2. Germline CDR1 is SGHTA and CDR2 is FQGNSA. This CDR3 contains 16 residues. Trimming took 1 base from V and 4 from J; bases not matched to a gene: 9. CDR3 in DNA: TGTGCCAGCAGCTTAGGAAGGTTAGCGGGGAATTACGAGCAGTACTTC. Amino acids: CASSLGRLAGNYEQYF.

The chain links TRBV7-7 to TRBJ2-3, with 10 bases matching TRBD2. This CDR3 spans 16 amino acids. Trimming removed 2 bases from V and 4 bases from J; junction bases left unmatched: 6. From germline, CDR1 is SSHAT and CDR2 FNYEAQ (reference sequence). CDR3 amino acids: CASSLTSGGASDTQYF. As DNA, the CDR3 is TGTGCCAGCAGCTTAACCAGCGGGGGGGCCTCAGATACGCAGTATTTT.

This clone appeared once. For the CDR3, the DNA is TGTGCCAGCCCCTCAGGGGCAGATACGCAGTATTTT. Protein product: CASPSGADTQYF. The rearrangement uses TRBV7-9 and TRBJ2-3, with a possible D match to TRBD1 (6 bases). This CDR3 is 12 amino acids long. Germline V CDR1 and CDR2: SEHNR, FQNEAQ (reference sequence). Trimming removed 8 bases from V and 4 bases from J, with 10 bases in between. The variable domain in full, completed from reference TRBV7-9 and TRBJ2-3, reads DTGVSQNPRHKITKRGQNVTFRCDPISEHNRLYWYRQTLGQGPEFLTYFQNEAQLEKSRLLSDRFSAERPKGSFSTLEIQRTEQGDSAMYLCASPSGADTQYFGPGTRLTVL.

This chain connects TRBV7-9 to TRBJ2-3, with TRBD1 matching over 9 bases. The V and J ends lost 4 bases and 4 bases, in that order; junction bases with no gene match: 9. The CDR3 sequence is 16 residues long. Germline CDR1 is SEHNR and CDR2 is FQNEAQ (reference sequence). The CDR3 sequence: CASSSLPGQGSDTQYF. The CDR3, as DNA: TGTGCCAGCAGCTCCCTGCCGGGACAGGGTTCAGATACGCAGTATTTT. Complete variable domain (other parts from reference TRBV7-9 and TRBJ2-3): DTGVSQNPRHKITKRGQNVTFRCDPISEHNRLYWYRQTLGQGPEFLTYFQNEAQLEKSRLLSDRFSAERPKGSFSTLEIQRTEQGDSAMYLCASSSLPGQGSDTQYFGPGTRLTVL.

This clone was observed a handful of times. The chain recombines TRBV27 with TRBJ1-1; D may be TRBD1 (5 bases). Deletions cut 3 bases from V and 1 base from J, with 6 bases between. Germline loops: CDR1 MNHEY, CDR2 SMNVEV (reference sequence). The CDR3 totals 13 residues. The CDR3 reads CASSLTENTEAFF. CDR3 bases: TGTGCCAGCAGTTTGACAGAGAACACTGAAGCTTTCTTT.

V gene TRBV6-5 combines with J gene TRBJ2-7; D not resolved. The V gene lost 6 bases and the J gene lost 0 bases, with 15 bases spanning the gap. The CDR3 is made up of 15 amino acids. Germline V gene sequence: CDR1 MNHEY, CDR2 SVGAGI. For the CDR3, the DNA is TGTGCCAGCAGGCCCCTCTACTTAAGCTCCTACGAGCAGTACTTC. Amino acids: CASRPLYLSSYEQYF.

The chain recombines TRBV19 with TRBJ2-3; tentative D call: TRBD2 (6 bases). The CDR3 runs to 14 residues. With 5 bases removed from V and 1 base from J, the gap between germline ends came to 10 bases. Germline V gives CDR1 LNHDA, CDR2 SQIVND (reference sequence). The CDR3 loop is CASSHKRGTDTQYF. In DNA, the CDR3 is TGTGCCAGTAGTCACAAGCGGGGCACAGATACGCAGTATTTT.

The rearrangement joins TRBV7-2 to TRBJ1-4, with D tentatively TRBD1 (5 bases). Germline-derived CDR1 and CDR2 are SGHTA and FQGNSA. Trimming removed 4 bases at V and 6 bases at J, with 12 bases between. The CDR3 extends over 14 amino acids. The DNA for the CDR3 is TGTGCCAGCAGCTCCGGTAGGGGTGATGAAAAACTGTTTTTT. This sequence encodes CASSSGRGDEKLFF.

The chain links TRBV9 to TRBJ2-5; 8 bases line up with TRBD1. The J call may be incorrect, as the DNA end agrees better with TRBJ2-7. The CDR3 extends over 17 amino acids. CDR1 is SGDLS, CDR2 YYNGEE, per germline. CDR3 amino acids: CASSVAVGGQVSGEQYF. The CDR3 DNA reads as TGTGCCAGCAGCGTAGCTGTAGGGGGACAGGTCTCCGGCGAGCAGTACTTC.